The clone carrying this T cell receptor (beta chain) was picked up many times. Its cognate antigen is unknown. Looked up from germline, CDR1 is SGHVS and CDR2 is FNYEAQ. CDR3 length equals 14 residues. Between the trimmed V and J ends, which lost 8 bases and 4 bases, there was a span of 15 bases. This record comes from a study of T cell repertoires in cytomegalovirus infection. Overall study results and limits: The study found HLA-C-restricted CMV-specific TCR beta clonotypes dominating the ex vivo response.

MiXCR was run by TCRdb on the reads, yielding one entry per CDR3 protein. The data show more than 400,000 distinct CDR3 sequences, more than 25% seen once. The sequence was collected from a human donor in good health (CMV status not recorded). Some clones in this sample may be carry-over from other donors' samples. The genes are TRBV7-6 and TRBJ2-1; D is perhaps TRBD2 (6 bases). The sample consisted of PBMCs. The CDR3: CASCLEGRYNEQFF. The DNA for the CDR3 is TGTGCCAGCTGTTTGGAGGGCCGGTACAATGAGCAGTTCTTC.